This T cell receptor (beta chain) appears in the sequencing data of a study of cytomegalovirus exposure and HLA in healthy donors. For the study at large: Within the Caucasian-associated ancestry cluster were around 81% of the approximately 400 genotyped donors.

Findings and limits, study-wide: The Asian-associated ancestry cluster reportedly had fewer N-insertions than the approximately 630-donor mean in a later analysis. With later analysis, a missense DCLRE1C variant became linked to TCR beta V- and J-gene trimming.

A few counts support this clone. What it binds is not known. V dropped 7 bases and J dropped 1 base, with 13 bases sitting between them. CDR3 length: 14 amino acids. CDR1 is MRHNA and CDR2 is SNTAGT in the germline V gene. The PCR used 60 Vbeta and 13 Jbeta primers. As handled by the study authors: The count from a later analysis was roughly 80 million unique TCR beta chains, some 10 million of them shared. Generated by immunoSEQ multiplex PCR, the TCRdb table keeps only in-frame clones and is missing some. V and J calls plus clone size are reproduced from that table; the DNA served to infer D and trimming. The sample contains 150,000 to 200,000 clones, 65% to 80% of which appear only once.

V is TRBV6-4 and J is TRBJ2-5; D perhaps matches TRBD2 (5 bases). Sequencing used PBMCs. This receptor was identified in a female donor in good health and CMV-seronegative. The CDR3 coding sequence is TGTGCCAGCATACGGGCTAGCTGCCAAGAGACCCAGTACTTC. Protein: CASIRASCQETQYF.